This TCR beta chain comes out of a study of T cells in Graves' hyperthyroidism and ophthalmopathy. Turning to this clonotype: Its antigen is still unknown.

Study results and limitations: Most thyroid clonotypes that were expanded above 0.001 also turned up in blood.

RNA transcripts were the template for amplifying TCR beta CDR3 regions. In the first-round RT-PCR of the TCR CDR3, the HTBI primer set was used. MiXCR, applied by TCRdb to the multiplex PCR reads, yields one record per CDR3 protein. Among about 410,000 distinct CDR3 sequences listed, about 14% were seen once. With duration under 3 months, ophthalmopathy was active: Clinical Activity Score at least 3, NOSPECS at least 4. Orbital computed tomography and thyroid ultrasound, together with serum TRAb and thyroxine and clinical symptoms, were used for diagnoses. Approximately 10 ml of fresh peripheral blood supplied the PBMCs. The sequence derives from a woman aged 25-40 years with Graves' ophthalmopathy. Sample: blood.

The CDR3 region has the DNA TGTGCCAGCAGTGAACGGAGGGGGCGCGAAAAACTGTTTTTT. Its translation is CASSERRGREKLFF. J is TRBJ1-4 and V is TRBV6-1, with 7 nucleotides matching TRBD1. This CDR3 has 14 residues. The germline V gene encodes CDR1 MNHNS and CDR2 SASEGT. The V gene end was trimmed by 2 bases and the J gene end by 8 bases; junction bases not matched to a gene: 5.